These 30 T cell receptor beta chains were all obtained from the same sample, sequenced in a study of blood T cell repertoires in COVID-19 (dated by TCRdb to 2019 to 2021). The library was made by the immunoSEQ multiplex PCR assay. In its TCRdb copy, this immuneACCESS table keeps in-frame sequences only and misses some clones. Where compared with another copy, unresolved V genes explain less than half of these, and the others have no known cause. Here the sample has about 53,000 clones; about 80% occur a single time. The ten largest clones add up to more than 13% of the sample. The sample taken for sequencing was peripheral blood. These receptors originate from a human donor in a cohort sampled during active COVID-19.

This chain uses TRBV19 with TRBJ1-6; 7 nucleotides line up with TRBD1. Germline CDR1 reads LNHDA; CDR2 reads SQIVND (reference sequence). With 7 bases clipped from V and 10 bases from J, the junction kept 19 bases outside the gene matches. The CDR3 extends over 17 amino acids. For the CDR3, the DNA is TGTGCCAGTAAAGCCGGGACAGCATCCCGCCGGCTCTCACCCCTCCACTTT. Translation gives CASKAGTASRRLSPLHF.

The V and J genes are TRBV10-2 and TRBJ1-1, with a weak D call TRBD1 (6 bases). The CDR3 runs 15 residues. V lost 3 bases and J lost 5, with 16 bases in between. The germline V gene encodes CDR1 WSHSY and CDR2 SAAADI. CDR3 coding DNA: TGCGCCAGCAGTGAATCGAGGGGGTTCGGTACTGAAGCTTTCTTT. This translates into CASSESRGFGTEAFF.

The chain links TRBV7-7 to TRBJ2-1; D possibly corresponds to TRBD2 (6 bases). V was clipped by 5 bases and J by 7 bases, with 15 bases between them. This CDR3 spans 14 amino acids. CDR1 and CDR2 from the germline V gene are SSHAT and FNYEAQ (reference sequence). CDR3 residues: CASSLSTSWNEQFF. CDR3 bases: TGTGCCAGCAGCCTCTCGACTAGTTGGAATGAGCAGTTCTTC.

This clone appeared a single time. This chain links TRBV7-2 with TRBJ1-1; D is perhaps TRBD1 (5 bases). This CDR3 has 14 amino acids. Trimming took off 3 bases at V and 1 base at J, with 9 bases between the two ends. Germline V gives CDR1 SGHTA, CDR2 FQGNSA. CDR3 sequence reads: CASSFSRANTEAFF. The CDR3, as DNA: TGTGCCAGCAGCTTTTCCAGGGCGAACACTGAAGCTTTCTTT. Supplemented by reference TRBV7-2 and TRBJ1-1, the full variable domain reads GAGVSQSPSNKVTEKGKDVELRCDPISGHTALYWYRQSLGQGLEFLIYFQGNSAPDKSGLPSDRFSAERTGGSVSTLTIQRTQQEDSAVYLCASSFSRANTEAFFGQGTRLTVV.

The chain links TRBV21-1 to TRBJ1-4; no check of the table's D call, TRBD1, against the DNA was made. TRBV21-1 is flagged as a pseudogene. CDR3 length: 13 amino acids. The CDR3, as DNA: TGTGCCAGCAGCAAAGGGGCACTTGAAAAACTGTTTTTT. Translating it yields CASSKGALEKLFF.

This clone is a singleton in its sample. The CDR3 DNA reads as TGTGCCAGCAGCCGCCCCGGGGACTCTGGGGCCAACGTCCTGACTTTC. This gives the protein CASSRPGDSGANVLTF. V usage is TRBV21-1 and J usage is TRBJ2-6; TRBD2, the table's D call, lacks a check against the DNA. TRBV21-1 is reported as a pseudogene. The length of the CDR3 is 16 residues.

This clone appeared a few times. The CDR3, as DNA: TGCGCCAGCAGCCAAACGATGACACGTCGGTTCTACGAGCAGTACTTC. Residues: CASSQTMTRRFYEQYF. This chain connects TRBV4-1 to TRBJ2-7, with D hard to call. The CDR3 has 16 amino acids. Germline V gene sequence: CDR1 MGHRA, CDR2 YSYEKL. V was trimmed by 2 bases and J by 3 bases, leaving 17 bases between them.

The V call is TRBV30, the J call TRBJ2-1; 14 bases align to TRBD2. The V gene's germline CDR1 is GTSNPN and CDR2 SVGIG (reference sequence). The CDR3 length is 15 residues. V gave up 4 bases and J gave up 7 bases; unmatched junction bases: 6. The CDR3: CAWIGTSGGFNEQFF. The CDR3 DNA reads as TGTGCCTGGATAGGGACTAGCGGGGGTTTTAATGAGCAGTTCTTC.

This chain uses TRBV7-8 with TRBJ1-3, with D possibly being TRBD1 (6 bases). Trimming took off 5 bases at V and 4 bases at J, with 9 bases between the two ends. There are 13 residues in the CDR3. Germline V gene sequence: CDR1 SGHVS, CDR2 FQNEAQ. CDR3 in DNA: TGTGCCAGCAGCAGCGACAGGGGAAACACCATATATTTT. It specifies CASSSDRGNTIYF.

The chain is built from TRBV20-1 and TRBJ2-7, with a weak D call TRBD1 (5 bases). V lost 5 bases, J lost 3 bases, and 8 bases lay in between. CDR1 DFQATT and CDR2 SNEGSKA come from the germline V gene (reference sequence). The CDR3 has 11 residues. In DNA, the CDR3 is TGCAGTGCTGCAAGGGGCTACGAGCAGTACTTC. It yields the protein CSAARGYEQYF.

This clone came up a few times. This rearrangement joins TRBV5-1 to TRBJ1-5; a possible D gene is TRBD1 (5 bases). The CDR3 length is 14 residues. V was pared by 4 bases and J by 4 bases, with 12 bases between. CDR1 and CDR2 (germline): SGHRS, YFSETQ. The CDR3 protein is CASSGGLPNQPQHF. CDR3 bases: TGCGCCAGCAGCGGGGGACTTCCGAATCAGCCCCAGCATTTT. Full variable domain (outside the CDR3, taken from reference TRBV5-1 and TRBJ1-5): KAGVTQTPRYLIKTRGQQVTLSCSPISGHRSVSWYQQTPGQGLQFLFEYFSETQRNKGNFPGRFSGRQFSNSRSEMNVSTLELGDSALYLCASSGGLPNQPQHFGDGTRLSIL.

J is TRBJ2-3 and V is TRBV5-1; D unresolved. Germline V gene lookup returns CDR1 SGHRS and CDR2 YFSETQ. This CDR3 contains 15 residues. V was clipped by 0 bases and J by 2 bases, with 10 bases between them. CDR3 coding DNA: TGCGCCAGCAGCTTGGTTCACTCCCCCACAGATACGCAGTATTTT. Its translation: CASSLVHSPTDTQYF.

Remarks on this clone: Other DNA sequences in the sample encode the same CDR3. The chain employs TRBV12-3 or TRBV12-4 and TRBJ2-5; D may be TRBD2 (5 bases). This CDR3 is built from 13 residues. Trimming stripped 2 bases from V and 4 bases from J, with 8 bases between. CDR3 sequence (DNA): TGTGCCAGCAGTTTACCAGAGGGAGAGACCCAGTACTTC. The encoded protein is CASSLPEGETQYF.

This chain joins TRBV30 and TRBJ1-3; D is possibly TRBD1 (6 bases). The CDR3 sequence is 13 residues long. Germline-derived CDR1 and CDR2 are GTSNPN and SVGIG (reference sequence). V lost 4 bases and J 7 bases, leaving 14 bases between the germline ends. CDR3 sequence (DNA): TGTGCCTGGAACGGGGACACCGGGAACACCATATATTTT. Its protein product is CAWNGDTGNTIYF.

CDR3 DNA sequence: TGTGCCACATCAACCCGGGACAGACCGGAGACCCAGTACTTC. Protein: CATSTRDRPETQYF. The chain uses TRBV7-2 and TRBJ2-5; 7 bases map to TRBD1. Trimming at V came to 10 bases and at J to 5 bases, leaving 13 bases not matched to a gene. CDR1 SGHTA and CDR2 FQGNSA come from the germline V gene. This CDR3 region has 14 residues.

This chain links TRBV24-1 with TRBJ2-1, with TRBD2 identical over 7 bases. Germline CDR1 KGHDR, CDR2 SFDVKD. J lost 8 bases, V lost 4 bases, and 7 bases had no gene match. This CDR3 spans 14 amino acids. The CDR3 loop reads CATSEPGEGYEQFF. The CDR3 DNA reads TGTGCCACCAGTGAGCCCGGGGAGGGCTATGAGCAGTTCTTC.

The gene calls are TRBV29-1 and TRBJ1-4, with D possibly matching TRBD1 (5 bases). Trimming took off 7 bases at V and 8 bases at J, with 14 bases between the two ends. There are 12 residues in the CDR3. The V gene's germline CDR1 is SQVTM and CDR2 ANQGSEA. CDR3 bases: TGCAGCGCCTATATCAGGGCCGAAAAACTGTTTTTT. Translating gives CSAYIRAEKLFF.

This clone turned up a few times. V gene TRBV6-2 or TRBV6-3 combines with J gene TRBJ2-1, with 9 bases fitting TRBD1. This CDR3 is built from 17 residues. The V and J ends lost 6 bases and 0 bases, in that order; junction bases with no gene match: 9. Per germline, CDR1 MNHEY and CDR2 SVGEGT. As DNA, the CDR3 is TGTGCCAGCAGCCCCGGGGACAGGGTCATCTCCTACAATGAGCAGTTCTTC. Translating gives CASSPGDRVISYNEQFF.

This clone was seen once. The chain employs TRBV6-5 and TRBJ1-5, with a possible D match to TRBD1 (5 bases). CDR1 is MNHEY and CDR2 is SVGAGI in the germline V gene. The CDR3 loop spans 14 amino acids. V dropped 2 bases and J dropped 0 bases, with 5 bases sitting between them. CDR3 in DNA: TGTGCCAGCAGTTACGACAGTAGCAATCAGCCCCAGCATTTT. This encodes CASSYDSSNQPQHF.

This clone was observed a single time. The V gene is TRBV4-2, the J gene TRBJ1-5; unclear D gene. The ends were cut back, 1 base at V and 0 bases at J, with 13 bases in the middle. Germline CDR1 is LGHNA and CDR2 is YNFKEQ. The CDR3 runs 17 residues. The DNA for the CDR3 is TGTGCCAGCAGCCAAGTTGGAGGAGCGTATAGCAATCAGCCCCAGCATTTT. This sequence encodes CASSQVGGAYSNQPQHF.

CDR3 nucleotides: TGTGCCAGCTCACCGGTAGCGGTCGTCCAAGAGACCCAGTACTTC. Translating gives CASSPVAVVQETQYF. The rearrangement joins TRBV18 to TRBJ2-5; a weak D match, TRBD2 (6 bases). The CDR3 length is 15 residues. V was pared by 3 bases and J by 1 base, with 12 bases between. Germline assignment: CDR1 KGHSH and CDR2 LQKENI.

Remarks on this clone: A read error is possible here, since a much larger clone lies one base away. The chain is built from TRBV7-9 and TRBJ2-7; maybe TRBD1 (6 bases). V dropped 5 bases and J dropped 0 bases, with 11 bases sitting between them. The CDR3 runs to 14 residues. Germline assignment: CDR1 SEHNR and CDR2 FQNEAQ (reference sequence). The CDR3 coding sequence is TGTGCCAGCAGCCAACAGGGTAGCTCCTACGAGCAGTACTTC. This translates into CASSQQGSSYEQYF.

In DNA, the CDR3 is TGTGCCAGCTCACCAACTAGCGGGGGATCCTACAATGAGCAGTTCTTC. This sequence encodes CASSPTSGGSYNEQFF. The rearrangement joins TRBV18 to TRBJ2-1; 11 bases match TRBD2. The trim removed 2 bases at V and 1 base at J, leaving 1 base unmatched. Germline V gives CDR1 KGHSH, CDR2 LQKENI. The CDR3 sequence is 16 residues long.

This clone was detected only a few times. The CDR3 nucleotides are TGCGCCAGCAGTCAATCCGGTCAGGGGGCGCGTGCGGAGACCCAGTACTTC. Translated, it gives CASSQSGQGARAETQYF. The rearrangement links TRBV23-1 to TRBJ2-5, with 8 bases fitting TRBD1. TRBV23-1 has ORF status, its function being uncertain. With 0 bases clipped from V and 5 bases from J, the junction kept 11 bases outside the gene matches. This CDR3 contains 17 residues.

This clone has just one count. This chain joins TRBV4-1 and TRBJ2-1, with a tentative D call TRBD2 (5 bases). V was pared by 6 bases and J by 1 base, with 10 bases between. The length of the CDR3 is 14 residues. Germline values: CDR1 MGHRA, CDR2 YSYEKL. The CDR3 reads CASRIAPSYNEQFF. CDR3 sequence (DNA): TGCGCCAGCAGAATAGCGCCGTCCTACAATGAGCAGTTCTTC.

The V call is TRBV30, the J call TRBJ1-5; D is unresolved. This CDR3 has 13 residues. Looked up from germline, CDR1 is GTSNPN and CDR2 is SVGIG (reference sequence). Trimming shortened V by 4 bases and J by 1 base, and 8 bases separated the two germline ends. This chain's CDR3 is CAWTGGSNQPQHF. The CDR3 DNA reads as TGTGCCTGGACGGGCGGGAGCAATCAGCCCCAGCATTTT.

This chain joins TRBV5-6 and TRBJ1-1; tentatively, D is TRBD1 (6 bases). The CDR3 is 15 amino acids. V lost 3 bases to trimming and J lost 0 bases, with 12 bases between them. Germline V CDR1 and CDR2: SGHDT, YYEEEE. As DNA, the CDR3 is TGTGCCAGCAGCTGGGGGGGCTTTATGAACACTGAAGCTTTCTTT. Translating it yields CASSWGGFMNTEAFF.

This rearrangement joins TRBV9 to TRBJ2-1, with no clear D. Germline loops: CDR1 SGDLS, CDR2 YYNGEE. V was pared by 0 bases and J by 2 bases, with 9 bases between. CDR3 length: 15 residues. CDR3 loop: CASSVDLATYNEQFF. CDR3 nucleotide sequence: TGTGCCAGCAGCGTAGATTTGGCCACCTACAATGAGCAGTTCTTC.

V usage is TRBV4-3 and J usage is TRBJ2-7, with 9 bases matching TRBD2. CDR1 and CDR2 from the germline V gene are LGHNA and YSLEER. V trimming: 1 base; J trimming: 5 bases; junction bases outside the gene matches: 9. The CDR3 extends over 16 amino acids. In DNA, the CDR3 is TGCGCCAGCAGCCAAGTAATCAGCGGGGGGAGACACGAGCAGTACTTC. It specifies CASSQVISGGRHEQYF.

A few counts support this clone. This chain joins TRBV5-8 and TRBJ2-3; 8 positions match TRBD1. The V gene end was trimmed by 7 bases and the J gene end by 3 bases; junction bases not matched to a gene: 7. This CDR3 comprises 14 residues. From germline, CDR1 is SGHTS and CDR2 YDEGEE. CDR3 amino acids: CASERQGATDTQYF. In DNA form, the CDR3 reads TGTGCCAGCGAGCGTCAGGGGGCAACAGATACGCAGTATTTT.